The present T cell receptor beta chain was sequenced within a study of blood T cell repertoires in COVID-19. The wider study: From the United States, Italy and Spain came samples of acute and convalescent COVID-19. The cDNA or gDNA used as material had been derived from T cells, B-cell-depleted T cells, or PBMCs.

Germline V gene sequence: CDR1 SGHRS, CDR2 YFSETQ. V dropped 4 bases and J dropped 6; count of bases not matched to a gene: 9. The CDR3 loop spans 15 amino acids. Some clones are missing from TCRdb's copy, which holds only in-frame ones; the method was immunoSEQ multiplex PCR. The data show approximately 90,000 clones, over 75% seen once. Sequenced sample: peripheral blood. The chain employs TRBV5-1 and TRBJ2-2, with 7 nucleotides matching TRBD2. The receptor was isolated from an older man with active or convalescent COVID-19. CDR3 protein: CASSIIGLDAGELFF. In DNA form, the CDR3 reads TGCGCCAGCAGCATAATAGGACTAGATGCCGGGGAGCTGTTTTTT.